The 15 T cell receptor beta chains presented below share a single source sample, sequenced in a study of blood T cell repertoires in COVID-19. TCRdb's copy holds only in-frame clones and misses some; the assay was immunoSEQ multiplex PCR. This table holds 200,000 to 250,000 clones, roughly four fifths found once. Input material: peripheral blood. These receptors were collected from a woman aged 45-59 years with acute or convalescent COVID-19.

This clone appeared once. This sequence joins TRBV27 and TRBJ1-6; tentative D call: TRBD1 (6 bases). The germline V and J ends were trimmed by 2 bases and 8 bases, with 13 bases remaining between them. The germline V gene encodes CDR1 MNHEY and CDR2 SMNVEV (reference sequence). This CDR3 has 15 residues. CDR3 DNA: TGTGCCAGCAGTTTAGGGGGCTCCCTCTATTCACCCCTCCACTTT. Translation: CASSLGGSLYSPLHF.

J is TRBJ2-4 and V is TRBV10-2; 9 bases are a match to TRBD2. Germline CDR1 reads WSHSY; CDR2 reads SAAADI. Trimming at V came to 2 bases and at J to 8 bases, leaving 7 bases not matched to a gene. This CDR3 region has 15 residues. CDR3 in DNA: TGCGCCAGCAGTGAGCCCCACGGCGGGGGGGACATTCAGTACTTC. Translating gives CASSEPHGGGDIQYF.

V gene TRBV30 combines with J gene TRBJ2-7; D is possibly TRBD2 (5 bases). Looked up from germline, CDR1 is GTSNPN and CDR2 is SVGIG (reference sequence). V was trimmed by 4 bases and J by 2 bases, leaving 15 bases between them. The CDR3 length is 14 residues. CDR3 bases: TGTGCCTGGAACGCCGGGATCCTGACCTACGAGCAGTACTTC. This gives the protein CAWNAGILTYEQYF. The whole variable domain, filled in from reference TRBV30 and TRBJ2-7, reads SQTIHQWPATLVQPVGSPLSLECTVEGTSNPNLYWYRQAAGRGLQLLFYSVGIGQISSEVPQNLSASRPQDRQFILSSKKLLLSDSGFYLCAWNAGILTYEQYFGPGTRLTVT.

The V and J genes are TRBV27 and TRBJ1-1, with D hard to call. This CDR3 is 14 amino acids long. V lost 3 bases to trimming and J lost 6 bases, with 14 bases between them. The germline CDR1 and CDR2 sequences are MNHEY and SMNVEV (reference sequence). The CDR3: CASSFGRLPSEAFF. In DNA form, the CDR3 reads TGTGCCAGCAGTTTTGGCAGACTTCCGTCTGAAGCTTTCTTT.

The CDR3 bases are TGTGCCAGCAGTTTATCCGGTTTCAGGGGGGTCCATAATTCACCCCTCCACTTT. Translating gives CASSLSGFRGVHNSPLHF. This chain links TRBV28 with TRBJ1-6, with TRBD1 matching over 7 bases. This CDR3 is built from 18 residues. V shed 1 base and J 5 bases; nucleotides not matched to a gene: 11. Per germline, CDR1 MDHEN and CDR2 SYDVKM. Variable domain in full (rest from reference TRBV28 and TRBJ1-6): DVKVTQSSRYLVKRTGEKVFLECVQDMDHENMFWYRQDPGLGLRLIYFSYDVKMKEKGDIPEGYSVSREKKERFSLILESASTNQTSMYLCASSLSGFRGVHNSPLHFGNGTRLTVT.

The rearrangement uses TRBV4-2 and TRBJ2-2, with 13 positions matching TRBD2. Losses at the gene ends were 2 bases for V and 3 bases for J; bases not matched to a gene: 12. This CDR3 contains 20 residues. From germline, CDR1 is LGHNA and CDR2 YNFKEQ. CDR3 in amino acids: CASSQLPWTSGSRDTGELFF. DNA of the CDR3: TGTGCCAGCAGCCAACTCCCATGGACTAGCGGGAGTCGCGACACCGGGGAGCTGTTTTTT.

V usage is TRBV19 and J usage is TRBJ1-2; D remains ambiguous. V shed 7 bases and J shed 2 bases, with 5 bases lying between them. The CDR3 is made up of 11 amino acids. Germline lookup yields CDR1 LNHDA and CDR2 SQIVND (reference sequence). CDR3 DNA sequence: TGTGCCAGTACCCGGAACTATGGCTACACCTTC. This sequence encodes CASTRNYGYTF.

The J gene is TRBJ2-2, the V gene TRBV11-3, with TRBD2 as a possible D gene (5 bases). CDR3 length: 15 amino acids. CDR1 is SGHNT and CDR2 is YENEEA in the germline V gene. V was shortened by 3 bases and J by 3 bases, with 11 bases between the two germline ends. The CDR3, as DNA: TGTGCCAGCAGCTTTTCTGCACTAGACACCGGGGAGCTGTTTTTT. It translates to CASSFSALDTGELFF.

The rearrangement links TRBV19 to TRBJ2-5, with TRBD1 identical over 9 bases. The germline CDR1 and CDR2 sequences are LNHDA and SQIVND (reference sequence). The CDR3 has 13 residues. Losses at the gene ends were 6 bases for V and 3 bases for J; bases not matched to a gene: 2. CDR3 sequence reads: CASRDRGKETQYF. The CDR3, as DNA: TGTGCCAGTAGGGACAGGGGAAAAGAGACCCAGTACTTC.

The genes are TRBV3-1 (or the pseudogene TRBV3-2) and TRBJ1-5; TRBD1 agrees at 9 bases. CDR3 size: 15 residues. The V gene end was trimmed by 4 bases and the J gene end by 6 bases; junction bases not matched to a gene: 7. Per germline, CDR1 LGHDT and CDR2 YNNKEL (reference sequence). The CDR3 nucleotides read TGTGCCAGCAGCCCGGGACAGGGATTGGGTCAGCCCCAGCATTTT. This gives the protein CASSPGQGLGQPQHF.

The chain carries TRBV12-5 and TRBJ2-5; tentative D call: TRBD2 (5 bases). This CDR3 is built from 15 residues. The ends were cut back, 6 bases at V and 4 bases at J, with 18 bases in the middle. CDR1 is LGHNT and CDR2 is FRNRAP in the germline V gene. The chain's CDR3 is CASGRTDPSGETQYF. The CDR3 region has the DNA TGTGCTAGTGGGCGGACTGACCCCTCGGGAGAGACCCAGTACTTC.

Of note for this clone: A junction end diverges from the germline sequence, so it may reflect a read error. The CDR3 nucleotides are TGTGCCCGGAGACAGGGGCGGAACACTGAAGCTTTCTTT. Its protein product is CARRQGRNTEAFF. The chain links TRBV30 to TRBJ1-1, with 8 bases that match TRBD1. Germline V gene lookup returns CDR1 GTSNPN and CDR2 SVGIG (reference sequence). CDR3 length equals 13 residues.

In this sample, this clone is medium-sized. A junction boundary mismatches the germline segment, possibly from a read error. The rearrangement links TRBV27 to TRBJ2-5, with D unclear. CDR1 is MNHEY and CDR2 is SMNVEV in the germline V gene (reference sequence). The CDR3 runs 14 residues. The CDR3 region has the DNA TGTTCCAGCAGCCTAACCGCTCCTCAAGAGACCCAGTACTTC. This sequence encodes CSSSLTAPQETQYF.

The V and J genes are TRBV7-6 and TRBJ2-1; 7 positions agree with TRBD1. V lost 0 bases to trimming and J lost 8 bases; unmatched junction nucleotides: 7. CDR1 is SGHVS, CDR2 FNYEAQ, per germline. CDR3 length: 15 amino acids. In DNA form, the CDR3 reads TGTGCCAGCAGCTTAGCAAGGGGGCTATCCGATGAGCAGTTCTTC. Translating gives CASSLARGLSDEQFF.

CDR3: CASSFLVQPQHF. CDR3 sequence (DNA): TGTGCCAGCAGTTTTTTAGTTCAGCCCCAGCATTTT. This chain links TRBV12-3 or TRBV12-4 with TRBJ1-5; no definite D call. CDR3 size: 12 residues. Trimming took 3 bases from V and 6 from J, leaving 6 bases between them.